This T cell receptor (beta chain) comes out of a study of blood T cells in healthy people across ages. The second PCR ran about 6 to 12 cycles with a sample-barcoded 5' primer and J-beta primers. A minimum of 3 million CDR3-containing paired-end reads was obtained for each sample. TCRdb independently ran MiXCR on the 5' RACE reads; one entry per CDR3 protein. Here the sample spans some 1,500,000 distinct CDR3 sequences, about 45% being singletons. Study-level results: A conclusive naive versus antigen-experienced comparison was prevented by the unsorted PBMCs.

CDR1 and CDR2 (germline): DFQATT, SNEGSKA (reference sequence). With 4 bases removed from V and 1 base from J, the gap between germline ends came to 13 bases. This CDR3 is 15 amino acids long. Every sample gave at least 6 micrograms of total RNA when it was extracted. As to this clonotype: What it binds is unknown.

Specimen: blood. The J gene is TRBJ2-2, the V gene TRBV20-1; D may be TRBD2 (6 bases). The receptor comes from a woman aged 18-35 years in good health. CDR3 bases: TGCAGTGCTACAGTACGGGGGAGGAACACCGGGGAGCTGTTTTTT. As protein: CSATVRGRNTGELFF.